One and the same sample provided the 22 T cell receptor beta chains below, sequenced in a study of early T cells in non-severe SARS-CoV-2 infection. MiXCR, applied by TCRdb to the 5' RACE reads, yields one record per CDR3 protein. Counted here are around 77,000 distinct CDR3 sequences, around 12% occurring once; the ten biggest clones make up about a sixth. Sequences were derived from whole blood, sampled at baseline. The source of these receptors is an adult who was a healthcare worker with PCR-confirmed SARS-CoV-2 infection or an uninfected control (not recorded which). The donor label of this sample is uncertain.

As to this clonotype: One end of the junction does not line up with germline, which may come from a read error. V and J are TRBV10-2 and TRBJ1-6, with unresolved D. The CDR3 spans 12 residues. Germline lookup yields CDR1 WSHSY and CDR2 SAAADI. The CDR3 here is CASSDYSSPLHF. In DNA form, the CDR3 reads TGCGCCAGCAGTGACTATAGTTCACCCCTCCACTTT.

This clonotype was found many times. This chain uses TRBV7-9 with TRBJ1-1; 8 positions agree with TRBD1. J lost 3 bases, V lost 3 bases, and 3 bases had no gene match. CDR1 and CDR2 from the germline V gene are SEHNR and FQNEAQ (reference sequence). The CDR3 is 14 amino acids. In DNA form, the CDR3 reads TGTGCCAGCAGCTTGCAGGGGGCCTACACTGAAGCTTTCTTT. Translated: CASSLQGAYTEAFF.

The CDR3 loop reads CATSPGQGFRAEAFF. CDR3 bases: TGTGCCACCAGCCCAGGACAGGGGTTTCGGGCTGAAGCTTTCTTT. V is TRBV15 and J is TRBJ1-1, with TRBD1 identical over 9 bases. CDR1 is LNHNV and CDR2 is YYDKDF in the germline V gene (reference sequence). V was clipped by 5 bases and J by 6 bases; unmatched bases: 10. The CDR3 is 15 residues long.

This clonotype appeared a few times. The chain joins TRBV11-2 to TRBJ2-1; the D gene is possibly TRBD1 (6 bases). V dropped 1 base and J dropped 8 bases, with 21 bases sitting between them. This CDR3 has 17 amino acids. The germline CDR1 and CDR2 sequences are SGHAT and FQNNGV. CDR3 coding DNA: TGTGCCAGCAGCTTAGGGTACAGGGATCGTGGGGTTGATGAGCAGTTCTTC. It specifies CASSLGYRDRGVDEQFF.

The chain has TRBV2 and TRBJ1-6; 8 bases align to TRBD1. Germline V gives CDR1 SNHLY, CDR2 FYNNEI. This CDR3 region has 15 residues. V shed 7 bases, J shed 7 bases, and the junction held 9 bases outside the gene matches. The CDR3 DNA reads as TGTGCCAGCAACGGACAGGGCATGCAGAATTCACCCCTCCACTTT. This translates into CASNGQGMQNSPLHF.

This clonotype was seen a few times. The chain employs TRBV2 and TRBJ1-3; D unresolved. The V and J ends lost 2 bases and 7 bases respectively, with 6 bases between them. CDR3 size: 12 residues. The germline V gene encodes CDR1 SNHLY and CDR2 FYNNEI. This CDR3 reads CASSELGNTIYF. The DNA of the CDR3 is TGTGCCAGCAGTGAACTGGGGAACACCATATATTTT.

This clonotype was found many times. J is TRBJ1-3 and V is TRBV12-3 or TRBV12-4; 9 bases are a match to TRBD1. The CDR3 contains 15 residues. V dropped 5 bases and J dropped 3; count of bases not matched to a gene: 5. CDR3 loop: CASSKGQGNGNTIYF. The CDR3 DNA sequence: TGTGCCAGCAGTAAGGGACAGGGAAATGGAAACACCATATATTTT.

This clonotype was detected only a few times. This sequence joins TRBV7-9 and TRBJ2-2; the D is unclear. The V and J ends lost 5 bases and 0 bases respectively, with 10 bases between them. From germline, CDR1 is SEHNR and CDR2 FQNEAQ (reference sequence). The CDR3 sequence is 15 residues long. The CDR3 DNA reads TGTGCCAGCAGCAGCGACCGAACGAACACCGGGGAGCTGTTTTTT. Protein product: CASSSDRTNTGELFF.

The gene calls are TRBV20-1 and TRBJ2-7; the D is unclear. The CDR3 is made up of 12 amino acids. Germline CDR1 DFQATT, CDR2 SNEGSKA (reference sequence). With 0 bases removed from V and 5 bases from J, the gap between germline ends came to 8 bases. The CDR3 DNA is TGCAGTGCTAGAGACGGGCGTAACGAGCAGTACTTC. Translating it yields CSARDGRNEQYF.

This clonotype came up many times. The rearrangement uses TRBV5-1 and TRBJ2-4, with a possible D match to TRBD1 (5 bases). The CDR3 covers 16 residues. Between the trimmed V and J ends, which lost 0 bases and 5 bases, there was a span of 15 bases. Germline V gives CDR1 SGHRS, CDR2 YFSETQ. CDR3 protein: CASSLDWGTNQNIQYF. The CDR3 DNA sequence: TGCGCCAGCAGCTTGGACTGGGGCACGAATCAAAACATTCAGTACTTC.

This clonotype was observed a few times. The V gene is TRBV20-1, the J gene TRBJ1-1; D not resolved. Trimming cost V 7 bases and J 3 bases, with 12 bases left between them. The CDR3 loop spans 12 amino acids. Germline V CDR1 and CDR2: DFQATT, SNEGSKA (reference sequence). CDR3 bases: TGCAGTGGGACCACGGGATACACTGAAGCTTTCTTT. As protein: CSGTTGYTEAFF.

The genes are TRBV5-1 and TRBJ2-1, with 7 bases identical to TRBD1. Trimming took 0 bases from V and 10 from J; bases not matched to a gene: 13. Germline assignment: CDR1 SGHRS and CDR2 YFSETQ. The CDR3 is 16 amino acids. The CDR3 coding sequence is TGCGCCAGCAGCTTGGGGATTTTCTCGGACAGGCAGGAGCAGTTCTTC. It yields the protein CASSLGIFSDRQEQFF. The full variable domain, rest sourced from reference TRBV5-1 and TRBJ2-1, is KAGVTQTPRYLIKTRGQQVTLSCSPISGHRSVSWYQQTPGQGLQFLFEYFSETQRNKGNFPGRFSGRQFSNSRSEMNVSTLELGDSALYLCASSLGIFSDRQEQFFGPGTRLTVL.

The rearrangement joins TRBV7-6 to TRBJ2-1; maybe TRBD2 (6 bases). The V gene lost 10 bases and the J gene lost 5 bases, with 18 bases spanning the gap. Germline V CDR1 and CDR2: SGHVS, FNYEAQ. The CDR3 covers 14 residues. CDR3 sequence: CATSGGLRNNEQFF. In nucleotides, the CDR3 is TGTGCCACCAGTGGGGGACTGAGAAACAATGAGCAGTTCTTC.

This clonotype appeared a few times. The chain has TRBV21-1 and TRBJ1-4; the tabulated D call, TRBD1, remains unverified against the DNA. TRBV21-1 is a documented pseudogene. There are 14 residues in the CDR3. The CDR3 sequence is CASSKGAGDAKLFF. The CDR3 DNA reads TGTGCCAGCAGCAAAGGGGCAGGGGATGCGAAACTGTTTTTT.

The rearrangement joins TRBV6-2 or TRBV6-3 to TRBJ1-1, with 9 bases that match TRBD1. This CDR3 region has 14 residues. V shed 10 bases and J 3 bases; nucleotides not matched to a gene: 9. Germline lookup yields CDR1 MNHEY and CDR2 SVGEGT. The CDR3 DNA sequence: TGTGCCACCAAGGGACAGGGAAGCGACACTGAAGCTTTCTTT. Residues: CATKGQGSDTEAFF.

This clonotype was seen a handful of times. This rearrangement joins TRBV7-3 to TRBJ2-2; TRBD2 aligns across 8 bases. With 2 bases clipped from V and 4 bases from J, the junction kept 12 bases outside the gene matches. The CDR3 consists of 18 residues. Germline V gene sequence: CDR1 SGHTA, CDR2 FQGTGA. The CDR3 reads CASSLEGKSGSGTGELFF. Here the CDR3 DNA reads TGTGCCAGCAGCTTAGAGGGGAAGAGCGGGAGTGGCACCGGGGAGCTGTTTTTT.

This clonotype was detected a few times. V and J are TRBV4-3 and TRBJ2-3; D may be TRBD1 (6 bases). The CDR3 spans 16 residues. Trimming took 8 bases from V and 3 from J, leaving 21 bases between them. Per germline, CDR1 LGHNA and CDR2 YSLEER. The CDR3 here is CASGAQGIGGTDTQYF. The CDR3 DNA sequence: TGCGCCAGCGGGGCCCAGGGGATTGGTGGAACAGATACGCAGTATTTT.

The genes are TRBV7-2 and TRBJ2-7; D is ambiguous. Germline CDR1 reads SGHTA; CDR2 reads FQGNSA. CDR3 length: 13 amino acids. V was cut by 2 bases and J by 2 bases, with 7 bases left in between. Here the CDR3 reads CASSLSTAYEQYF. CDR3 coding DNA: TGTGCCAGCAGCTTAAGCACAGCCTACGAGCAGTACTTC.

This chain connects TRBV19 to TRBJ2-1; 8 bases map to TRBD2. CDR3 length: 15 residues. The V gene end was trimmed by 3 bases and the J gene end by 7 bases; junction bases not matched to a gene: 8. Germline V gene lookup returns CDR1 LNHDA and CDR2 SQIVND (reference sequence). Here the CDR3 DNA reads TGTGCCAGTAGTATCGAGAGCGGGGGTACGAATGAGCAGTTCTTC. Protein sequence: CASSIESGGTNEQFF.

The V and J genes are TRBV20-1 and TRBJ1-6, with D possibly TRBD1 on 5 matching bases. Germline lookup yields CDR1 DFQATT and CDR2 SNEGSKA (reference sequence). This CDR3 is built from 14 residues. V lost 0 bases and J 10 bases, leaving 13 bases between the germline ends. CDR3 sequence reads: CSARDEGGGSPLHF. The CDR3 DNA sequence: TGCAGTGCTAGAGACGAGGGTGGGGGGTCACCCCTCCACTTT.

This chain joins TRBV7-2 and TRBJ2-7, with D possibly called TRBD1 or TRBD2 (5 bases each). Germline V gives CDR1 SGHTA, CDR2 FQGNSA. Trimming left V 0 bases short and J 0 bases short, with 18 bases between. The CDR3 has 18 residues. In DNA, the CDR3 is TGTGCCAGCAGCTTAGCGAAATCCGGGACGGTATTCTCCTACGAGCAGTACTTC. Translation gives CASSLAKSGTVFSYEQYF.

This clonotype was detected only a few times. This chain connects TRBV20-1 to TRBJ2-1, with D perhaps matching TRBD1 (5 bases). CDR3 length: 15 amino acids. Per germline, CDR1 DFQATT and CDR2 SNEGSKA (reference sequence). With 1 base removed from V and 7 bases from J, the gap between germline ends came to 17 bases. CDR3 amino acids: CSARGVGPRNNEQFF. CDR3 DNA sequence: TGCAGTGCTAGAGGTGTGGGGCCTAGAAATAATGAGCAGTTCTTC.